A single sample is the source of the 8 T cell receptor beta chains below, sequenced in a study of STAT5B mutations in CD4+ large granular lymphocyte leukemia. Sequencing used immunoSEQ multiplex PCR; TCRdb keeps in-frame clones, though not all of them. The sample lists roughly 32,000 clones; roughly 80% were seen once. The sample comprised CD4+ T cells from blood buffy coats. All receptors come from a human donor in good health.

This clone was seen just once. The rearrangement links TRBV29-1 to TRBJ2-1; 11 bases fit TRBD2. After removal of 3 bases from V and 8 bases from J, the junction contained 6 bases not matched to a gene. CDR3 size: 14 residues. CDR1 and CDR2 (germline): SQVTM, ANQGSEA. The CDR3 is CSVEETSGNDEQFF. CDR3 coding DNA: TGCAGCGTTGAGGAGACTAGCGGGAACGATGAGCAGTTCTTC.

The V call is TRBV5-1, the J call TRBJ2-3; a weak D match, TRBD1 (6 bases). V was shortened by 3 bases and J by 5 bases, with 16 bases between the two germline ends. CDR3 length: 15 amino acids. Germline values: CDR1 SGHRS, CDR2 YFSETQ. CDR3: CASSSTGLGIDTQYF. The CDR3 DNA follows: TGCGCCAGCAGCTCTACAGGGCTGGGAATAGATACGCAGTATTTT.

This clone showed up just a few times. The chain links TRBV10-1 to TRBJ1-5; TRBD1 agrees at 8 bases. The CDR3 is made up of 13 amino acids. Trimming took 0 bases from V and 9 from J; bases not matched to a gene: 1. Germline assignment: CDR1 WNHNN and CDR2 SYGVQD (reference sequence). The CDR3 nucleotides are TGCGCCAGCAGTGAGTCGGGGACAGGGCCCCAGCATTTT. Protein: CASSESGTGPQHF.

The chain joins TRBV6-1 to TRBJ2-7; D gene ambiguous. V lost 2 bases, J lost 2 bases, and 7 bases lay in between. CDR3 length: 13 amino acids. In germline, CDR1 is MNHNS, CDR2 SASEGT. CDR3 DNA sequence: TGTGCCAGCAGTGAACAGACTCCCTACGAGCAGTACTTC. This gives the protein CASSEQTPYEQYF.

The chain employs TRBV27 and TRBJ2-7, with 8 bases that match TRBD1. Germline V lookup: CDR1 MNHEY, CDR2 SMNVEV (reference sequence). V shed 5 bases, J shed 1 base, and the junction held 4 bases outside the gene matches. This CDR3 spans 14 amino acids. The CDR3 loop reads CASSPDRGSYEQYF. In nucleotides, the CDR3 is TGTGCCAGCAGTCCCGACAGGGGATCCTACGAGCAGTACTTC.

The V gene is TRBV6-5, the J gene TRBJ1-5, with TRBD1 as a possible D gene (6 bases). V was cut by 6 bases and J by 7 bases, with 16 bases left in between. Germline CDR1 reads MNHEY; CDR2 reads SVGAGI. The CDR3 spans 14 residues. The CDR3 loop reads CASRRGGAGQPQHF. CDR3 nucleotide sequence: TGTGCCAGCAGAAGGGGGGGGGCTGGGCAGCCCCAGCATTTT.

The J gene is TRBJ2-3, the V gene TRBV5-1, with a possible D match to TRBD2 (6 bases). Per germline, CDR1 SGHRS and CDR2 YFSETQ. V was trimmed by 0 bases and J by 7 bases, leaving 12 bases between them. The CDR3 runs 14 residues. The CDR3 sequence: CASSLASDGNTQYF. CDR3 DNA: TGCGCCAGCAGCTTGGCTAGCGACGGAAATACGCAGTATTTT.

The CDR3 reads CASSRIPDSEAFF. As DNA, the CDR3 is TGTGCCAGCAGCCGGATTCCCGACAGTGAAGCTTTCTTT. The chain links TRBV14 to TRBJ1-1, with a weak D call TRBD1 (5 bases). V lost 4 bases and J 7 bases, leaving 13 bases between the germline ends. CDR1 is SGHDN, CDR2 FVKESK, per germline. The CDR3 extends over 13 amino acids.